Listed here are 6 T cell receptor beta chains from one sample, sequenced in a study of radiation and T cells in renal cell carcinoma. Using immunoSEQ multiplex PCR, the repertoire was profiled, and TCRdb retains in-frame clones only, with some absent. The data hold 130,000 to 150,000 clones, with around 88% observed a single time. The sample's time point: blood 4 weeks post-SBRT, at nephrectomy. The treatment was: 15 Gy SBRT to primary tumor, nephrectomy 4 weeks later. This specimen consisted of blood, obtained from a patient whose treatment included radiotherapy and nephrectomy. These receptors were taken from a woman in her 50s with renal cell carcinoma.

This rearrangement joins TRBV6-5 to TRBJ1-5, with D uncertain. The germline CDR1 and CDR2 sequences are MNHEY and SVGAGI. CDR3 length: 14 amino acids. Trimming shortened V by 0 bases and J by 5 bases, and 8 bases separated the two germline ends. The CDR3 DNA reads as TGTGCCAGCAGTTACTCGAGGCAGGATCAGCCCCAGCATTTT. It encodes CASSYSRQDQPQHF.

The chain joins TRBV5-4 to TRBJ1-4, with 9 nucleotides matching TRBD1. The germline V gene encodes CDR1 SGHNT and CDR2 YYREEE (reference sequence). The trim removed 0 bases at V and 8 bases at J, leaving 8 bases unmatched. The CDR3 totals 16 residues. CDR3 residues: CASSLGVGQGREKLFF. The CDR3 coding sequence is TGTGCCAGCAGCTTGGGAGTGGGACAGGGAAGGGAAAAACTGTTTTTT.

The chain recombines TRBV5-1 with TRBJ2-7; D call uncertain. The V end lost 4 bases, the J end lost 3 bases, and 8 bases lay between the germline ends. The germline CDR1 and CDR2 sequences are SGHRS and YFSETQ. CDR3 size: 12 residues. The CDR3 region has the DNA TGCGCCAGCAGCCTGAACAACTACGAGCAGTACTTC. It specifies CASSLNNYEQYF.

The J gene is TRBJ2-3, the V gene TRBV18; 9 bases fit TRBD1. Per the germline V gene, CDR1 is KGHSH and CDR2 is LQKENI. V gave up 2 bases and J gave up 4 bases; unmatched junction bases: 7. The CDR3 is 16 residues long. CDR3 sequence (DNA): TGTGCCAGCTCACCAACAGGGGGCTCGGGGGCAGATACGCAGTATTTT. This gives the protein CASSPTGGSGADTQYF.

This clone was seen more than once but under ten times. V is TRBV5-4 and J is TRBJ1-2, with D maybe TRBD1 (5 bases). The CDR3 spans 15 residues. Trimming took off 0 bases at V and 6 bases at J, with 15 bases between the two ends. Germline V lookup: CDR1 SGHNT, CDR2 YYREEE (reference sequence). The CDR3 reads CASSLAGGYGNGYTF. The CDR3 nucleotides read TGTGCCAGCAGCTTGGCCGGGGGGTACGGGAATGGCTACACCTTC. Filled out from reference TRBV5-4 and TRBJ1-2, the complete variable domain reads ETGVTQSPTHLIKTRGQQVTLRCSSQSGHNTVSWYQQALGQGPQFIFQYYREEENGRGNFPPRFSGLQFPNYSSELNVNALELDDSALYLCASSLAGGYGNGYTFGSGTRLTVV.

V is TRBV25-1 and J is TRBJ1-1; D perhaps matches TRBD1 (5 bases). V shed 4 bases and J shed 5 bases, with 11 bases lying between them. The V gene's germline CDR1 is MGHDK and CDR2 SYGVNS. CDR3 length equals 13 residues. The CDR3 DNA sequence: TGTGCCAGCAGTGGTCAGGGTTTTACTGAAGCTTTCTTT. Translated, it gives CASSGQGFTEAFF.